This T cell receptor beta chain was obtained from a study of shared clonotypes between healthy human individuals. Only Caucasian adults living in Nashville, Tennessee made up the donor group. This CDR3 is built from 13 residues. Germline V lookup: CDR1 SGHKS, CDR2 YYEKEE (reference sequence). The V and J ends lost 7 bases and 3 bases respectively, with 11 bases between them. Repertoires were generated with immunoSEQ multiplex PCR, while TCRdb's copy carries only in-frame clones and drops some. The table shows under 2,500,000 clones, with around 95% occurring only once. V and J are TRBV5-5 and TRBJ1-5; possibly TRBD1 for D (6 bases). This clonotype originated in a man aged 18 to 29 in good health. Sequences were obtained from naive CD4+ T cells sorted from blood. This sample's subset: CD45RA+ positively selected. CDR3 DNA: TGTGCCAGCGGAGGACAGATCAATCAGCCCCAGCATTTT. Protein product: CASGGQINQPQHF.